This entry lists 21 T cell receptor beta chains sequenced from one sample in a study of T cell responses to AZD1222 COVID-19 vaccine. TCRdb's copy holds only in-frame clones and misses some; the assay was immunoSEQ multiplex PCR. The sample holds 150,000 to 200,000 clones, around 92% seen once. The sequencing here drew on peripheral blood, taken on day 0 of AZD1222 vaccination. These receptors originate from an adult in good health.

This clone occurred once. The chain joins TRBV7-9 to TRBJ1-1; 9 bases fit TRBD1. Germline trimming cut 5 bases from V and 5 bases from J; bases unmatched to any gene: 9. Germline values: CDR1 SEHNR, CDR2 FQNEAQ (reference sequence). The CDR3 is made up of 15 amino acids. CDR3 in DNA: TGTGCCAGCAGCCCCCTACAGGGGGCTTGGACTGAAGCTTTCTTT. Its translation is CASSPLQGAWTEAFF.

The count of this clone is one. CDR3: CASSLARQGYGYTF. The CDR3 bases are TGTGCCAGCAGCTTAGCGCGGCAGGGCTATGGCTACACCTTC. The rearrangement uses TRBV7-8 and TRBJ1-2; the D gene is possibly TRBD1 (5 bases). The CDR3 contains 14 residues. Trimming stripped 0 bases from V and 4 bases from J, with 9 bases between. Germline CDR1 is SGHVS and CDR2 is FQNEAQ.

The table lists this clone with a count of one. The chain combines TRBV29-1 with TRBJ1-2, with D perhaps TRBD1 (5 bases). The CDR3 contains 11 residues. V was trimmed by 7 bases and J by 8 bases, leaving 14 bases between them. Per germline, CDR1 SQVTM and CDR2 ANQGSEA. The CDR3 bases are TGCAGCGCCTTAGCCAGGGCCGGCTACACCTTC. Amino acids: CSALARAGYTF.

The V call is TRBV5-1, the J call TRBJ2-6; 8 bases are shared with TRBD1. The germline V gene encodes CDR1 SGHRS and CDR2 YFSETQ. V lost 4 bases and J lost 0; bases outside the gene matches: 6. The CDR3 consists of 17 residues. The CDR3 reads CASSEQGVSSGANVLTF. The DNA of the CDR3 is TGCGCCAGCAGCGAACAGGGGGTCAGCTCTGGGGCCAACGTCCTGACTTTC.

The chain's CDR3 is CASSLDGSYEQYF. The CDR3 DNA reads TGTGCCAGCAGCTTAGACGGATCCTACGAGCAGTACTTC. This chain connects TRBV7-9 to TRBJ2-7; D not certain. The germline gives CDR1 SEHNR, CDR2 FQNEAQ (reference sequence). The CDR3 spans 13 residues. Trimming cost V 1 base and J 1 base, with 5 bases left between them.

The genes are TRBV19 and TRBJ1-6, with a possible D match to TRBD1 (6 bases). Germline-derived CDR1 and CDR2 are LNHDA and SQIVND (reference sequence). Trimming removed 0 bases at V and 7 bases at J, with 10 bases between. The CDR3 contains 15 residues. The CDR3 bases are TGTGCCAGTAGTATAGAGGGGGCGGACAATTCACCCCTCCACTTT. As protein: CASSIEGADNSPLHF.

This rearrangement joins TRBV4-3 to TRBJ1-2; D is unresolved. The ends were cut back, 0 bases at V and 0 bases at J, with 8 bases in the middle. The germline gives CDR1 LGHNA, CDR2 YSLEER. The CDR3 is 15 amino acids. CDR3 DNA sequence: TGCGCCAGCAGCCAAGAAATCGACGCTAACTATGGCTACACCTTC. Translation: CASSQEIDANYGYTF.

CDR3 bases: TGTGCCAGCAGCCCCCTACTCCCAGGTGTGGCTTTCTTT. It encodes CASSPLLPGVAFF. This chain connects TRBV11-2 to TRBJ1-1; D is ambiguous. V lost 5 bases and J lost 11, with 18 bases in between. Germline CDR1 SGHAT, CDR2 FQNNGV. The CDR3 has 13 residues.

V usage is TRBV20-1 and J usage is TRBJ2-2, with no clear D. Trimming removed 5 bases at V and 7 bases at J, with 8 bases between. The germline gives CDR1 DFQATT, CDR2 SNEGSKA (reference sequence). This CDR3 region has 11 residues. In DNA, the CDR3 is TGCAGTGCTCCCCTTGTCGGGGAGCTGTTTTTT. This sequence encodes CSAPLVGELFF.

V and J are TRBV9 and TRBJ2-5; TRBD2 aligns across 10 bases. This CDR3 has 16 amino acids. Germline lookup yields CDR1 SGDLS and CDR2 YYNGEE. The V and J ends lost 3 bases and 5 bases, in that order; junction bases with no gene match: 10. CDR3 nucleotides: TGTGCCAGCAGCGGAGCTAGCGGGGGAGAGGAGGAGACCCAGTACTTC. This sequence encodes CASSGASGGEEETQYF.

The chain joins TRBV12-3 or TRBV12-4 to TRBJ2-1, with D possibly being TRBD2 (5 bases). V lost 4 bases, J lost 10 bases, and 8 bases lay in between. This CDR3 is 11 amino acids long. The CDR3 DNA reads TGTGCCAGCAGTTATGGCGGGGAGCAGTTCTTC. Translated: CASSYGGEQFF.

Written as DNA, the CDR3 is TGTGCCAGCAGCGTTTGGGGGACGAACAATGAGCAGTTCTTC. Protein product: CASSVWGTNNEQFF. The chain recombines TRBV9 with TRBJ2-1; D may match TRBD1 or TRBD2 (5 bases each). In germline, CDR1 is SGDLS, CDR2 YYNGEE. Trimming pared 2 bases from V and 5 bases from J, leaving 11 bases between. The CDR3 contains 14 residues.

CDR3 residues: CASAPGPTGELFF. In DNA, the CDR3 is TGCGCCAGCGCGCCTGGGCCCACCGGGGAGCTGTTTTTT. The genes are TRBV4-3 and TRBJ2-2; no firm D call. The CDR3 contains 13 residues. Trimming took off 8 bases at V and 4 bases at J, with 11 bases between the two ends. Germline CDR1 is LGHNA and CDR2 is YSLEER.

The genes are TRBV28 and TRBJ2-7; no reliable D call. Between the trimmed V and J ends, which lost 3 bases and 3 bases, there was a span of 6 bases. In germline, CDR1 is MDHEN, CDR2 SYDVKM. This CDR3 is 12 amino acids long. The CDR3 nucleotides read TGTGCCAGCAGTTTTTGGGACTACGAGCAGTACTTC. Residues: CASSFWDYEQYF.

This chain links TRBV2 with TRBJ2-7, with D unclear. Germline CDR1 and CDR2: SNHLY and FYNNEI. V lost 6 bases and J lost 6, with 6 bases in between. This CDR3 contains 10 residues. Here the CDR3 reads CASRRGEQYF. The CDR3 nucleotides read TGTGCCAGCAGGAGAGGCGAGCAGTACTTC.

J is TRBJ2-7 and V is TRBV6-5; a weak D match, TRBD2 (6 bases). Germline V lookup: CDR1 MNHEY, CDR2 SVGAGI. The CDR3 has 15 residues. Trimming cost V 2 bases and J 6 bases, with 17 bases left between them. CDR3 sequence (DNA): TGTGCCAGCAGTTACGCGTTGAGCGGGTGGGGCGAGCAGTACTTC. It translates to CASSYALSGWGEQYF.

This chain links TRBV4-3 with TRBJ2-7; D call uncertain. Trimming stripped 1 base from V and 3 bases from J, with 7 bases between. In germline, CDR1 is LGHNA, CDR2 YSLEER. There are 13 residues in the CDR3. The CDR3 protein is CASSQVLFYEQYF. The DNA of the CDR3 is TGCGCCAGCAGCCAAGTTCTATTCTACGAGCAGTACTTC.

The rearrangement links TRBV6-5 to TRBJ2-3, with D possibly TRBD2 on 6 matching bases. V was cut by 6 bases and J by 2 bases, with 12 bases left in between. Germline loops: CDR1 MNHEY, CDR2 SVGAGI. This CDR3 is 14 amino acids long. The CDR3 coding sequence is TGTGCCAGCAGAATGGAGGGCCTCACAGATACGCAGTATTTT. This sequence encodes CASRMEGLTDTQYF.

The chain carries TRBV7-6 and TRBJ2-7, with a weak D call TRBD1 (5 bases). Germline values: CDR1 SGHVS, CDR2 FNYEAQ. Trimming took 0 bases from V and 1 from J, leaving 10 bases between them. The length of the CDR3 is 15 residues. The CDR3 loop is CASSLAYDSSYEQYF. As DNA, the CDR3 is TGTGCCAGCAGCTTAGCGTATGACAGTTCCTACGAGCAGTACTTC.

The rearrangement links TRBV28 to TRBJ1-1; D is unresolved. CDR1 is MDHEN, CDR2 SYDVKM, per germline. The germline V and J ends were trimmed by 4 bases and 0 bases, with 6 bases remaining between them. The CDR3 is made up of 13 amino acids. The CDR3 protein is CASSSQVNTEAFF. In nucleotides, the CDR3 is TGTGCCAGCAGTTCGCAGGTGAACACTGAAGCTTTCTTT.

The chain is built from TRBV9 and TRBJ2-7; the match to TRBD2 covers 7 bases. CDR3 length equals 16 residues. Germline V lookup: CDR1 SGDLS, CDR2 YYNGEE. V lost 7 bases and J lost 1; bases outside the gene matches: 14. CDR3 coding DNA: TGTGCCAGCTCCCCCCAGGAGGGAGGGTTTTCCTACGAGCAGTACTTC. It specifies CASSPQEGGFSYEQYF.